A single sample is the source of the 21 T cell receptor beta chains below, sequenced in a study of blood T cell repertoires in COVID-19. The protocol was immunoSEQ multiplex PCR, while the TCRdb copy is restricted to in-frame clones and leaves out a portion. The sample contains about 59,000 clones, 73% of which appear only once. The sample taken for sequencing was peripheral blood. These receptors originate from a woman in her seventies with acute or convalescent COVID-19.

The gene calls are TRBV29-1 and TRBJ1-4; the match to TRBD1 covers 9 bases. CDR3 size: 13 residues. Trimming removed 5 bases from V and 11 bases from J; junction bases left unmatched: 9. CDR1 is SQVTM and CDR2 is ANQGSEA in the germline V gene. The CDR3 nucleotides read TGCAGCGTTTTTTTTCCCGGGACAGGGAAACTGTTTTTT. Encoded protein: CSVFFPGTGKLFF.

J is TRBJ1-1 and V is TRBV6-2 or TRBV6-3; possible D gene TRBD1, 6 bases. Germline CDR1 reads MNHEY; CDR2 reads SVGEGT. The V and J ends lost 4 bases and 11 bases respectively, with 26 bases between them. The length of the CDR3 is 16 residues. CDR3 loop: CASSSPRGGAEGKAFF. The CDR3 DNA follows: TGTGCCAGCAGTTCTCCACGGGGGGGCGCGGAGGGGAAGGCTTTCTTT.

The rearrangement joins TRBV24-1 to TRBJ2-3; TRBD2 might be the D (5 bases). This CDR3 is built from 16 residues. Germline loops: CDR1 KGHDR, CDR2 SFDVKD. With 5 bases removed from V and 2 bases from J, the gap between germline ends came to 16 bases. This CDR3 reads CATSGTAPTSTDTQYF. The CDR3, as DNA: TGTGCCACCAGTGGGACTGCCCCGACTTCCACAGATACGCAGTATTTT.

The CDR3 region is CASSPLAGGWQETQYF. The CDR3 DNA reads as TGTGCCAGCAGCCCCCTAGCGGGGGGGTGGCAAGAGACCCAGTACTTC. The V and J genes are TRBV14 and TRBJ2-5; 12 nucleotides align to TRBD2. This CDR3 is 16 amino acids long. V gave up 4 bases and J gave up 2 bases; unmatched junction bases: 5. The germline V gene encodes CDR1 SGHDN and CDR2 FVKESK. The full variable domain, in which reference TRBV14 and TRBJ2-5 provide the parts outside the CDR3, is EAGVTQFPSHSVIEKGQTVTLRCDPISGHDNLYWYRRVMGKEIKFLLHFVKESKQDESGMPNNRFLAERTGGTYSTLKVQPAELEDSGVYFCASSPLAGGWQETQYFGPGTRLLVL.

This clone was counted a few times. This chain joins TRBV4-2 and TRBJ2-3, with D possibly being TRBD2 (5 bases). Looked up from germline, CDR1 is LGHNA and CDR2 is YNFKEQ. The CDR3 consists of 15 residues. The ends were cut back, 1 base at V and 7 bases at J, with 15 bases in the middle. Written as DNA, the CDR3 is TGTGCCAGCAGCCAAGTGAAGGCGACGGGATATACGCAGTATTTT. Its protein is CASSQVKATGYTQYF.

This clone was detected once. The V call is TRBV6-5, the J call TRBJ2-7; possibly TRBD1 for D (6 bases). The length of the CDR3 is 15 residues. The ends were cut back, 7 bases at V and 0 bases at J, with 16 bases in the middle. Germline CDR1 and CDR2: MNHEY and SVGAGI. For the CDR3, the DNA is TGTGCCAGCACCCGGACAGCCTCTCTCTCCTACGAGCAGTACGTC. It yields the protein CASTRTASLSYEQYV.

The chain uses TRBV7-9 and TRBJ1-2, with D unresolved. This CDR3 contains 14 residues. Germline CDR1 reads SEHNR; CDR2 reads FQNEAQ (reference sequence). Trimming removed 4 bases from V and 6 bases from J, with 15 bases in between. The CDR3 DNA follows: TGTGCCAGCAGCTATCAAGGCGGGAGAGATGGCTACACCTTC. It yields the protein CASSYQGGRDGYTF.

The rearrangement uses TRBV9 and TRBJ2-3, with 15 bases that match TRBD2. Looked up from germline, CDR1 is SGDLS and CDR2 is YYNGEE. The CDR3 is made up of 17 amino acids. Trimming cost V 4 bases and J 2 bases; bases outside gene matches: 5. Here the CDR3 reads CASSPGTSGGNTDTQYF. CDR3 DNA sequence: TGTGCCAGCAGCCCAGGGACTAGCGGGGGGAACACAGATACGCAGTATTTT.

This chain joins TRBV9 and TRBJ1-4, with 8 bases identical to TRBD1. J lost 6 bases, V lost 4 bases, and 8 bases had no gene match. Germline loops: CDR1 SGDLS, CDR2 YYNGEE. The CDR3 is 15 amino acids. CDR3 DNA sequence: TGTGCCAGCAGCTTCCGGACAGGGTGGGATGAAAAACTGTTTTTT. Its protein product is CASSFRTGWDEKLFF.

The chain combines TRBV13 with TRBJ2-3; 10 bases map to TRBD2. J was trimmed by 3 bases and V by 5 bases; bases with no gene match: 5. This CDR3 has 15 amino acids. Germline CDR1 reads PRHDT; CDR2 reads FYEKMQ (reference sequence). Here the CDR3 DNA reads TGTGCCAGCAGCAGAAGCGGGGGGGGTACAGATACGCAGTATTTT. It is translated as CASSRSGGGTDTQYF.

This clone was observed a few times. V and J are TRBV2 and TRBJ1-2, with 7 bases aligning to TRBD1. The CDR3 length is 16 residues. The V gene end was trimmed by 1 base and the J gene end by 7 bases; junction bases not matched to a gene: 12. CDR1 is SNHLY and CDR2 is FYNNEI in the germline V gene. CDR3 nucleotides: TGTGCCAGCAGTGAAGGCCCGAGGACAGGAATCAGTGGCTACACCTTC. Amino acids: CASSEGPRTGISGYTF.

There are a few counts of this clone. The chain has TRBV20-1 and TRBJ2-1, with a possible D match to TRBD2 (5 bases). Germline CDR1 and CDR2: DFQATT and SNEGSKA (reference sequence). The length of the CDR3 is 11 residues. V was trimmed by 6 bases and J by 9 bases, leaving 12 bases between them. CDR3 region: CSATLRGEQFF. Written as DNA, the CDR3 is TGCAGTGCCACCCTCCGGGGTGAGCAGTTCTTC.

This clone was seen only a few times. This chain joins TRBV30 and TRBJ1-5; D not certain. Germline CDR1 reads GTSNPN; CDR2 reads SVGIG (reference sequence). The CDR3 runs 15 residues. V lost 0 bases and J lost 0, with 9 bases in between. This CDR3 reads CAWSVSFSSNQPQHF. CDR3 nucleotide sequence: TGTGCCTGGAGTGTAAGTTTTAGTAGCAATCAGCCCCAGCATTTT.

The V and J genes are TRBV4-2 and TRBJ2-3, with unresolved D. Trimming removed 0 bases at V and 8 bases at J, with 9 bases between. The CDR3 runs 13 residues. Germline CDR1 and CDR2: LGHNA and YNFKEQ. The CDR3 sequence is CASSQEFVGTQYF. For the CDR3, the DNA is TGTGCCAGCAGCCAAGAATTCGTCGGTACGCAGTATTTT.

The rearrangement uses TRBV12-5 and TRBJ2-5; TRBD1 agrees at 11 bases. J lost 5 bases, V lost 3 bases, and 23 bases had no gene match. Per the germline V gene, CDR1 is LGHNT and CDR2 is FRNRAP. CDR3 length: 21 amino acids. The CDR3: CASGFRDRGTNLYPGRETQYF. DNA for the CDR3: TGTGCTAGTGGTTTCCGGGACAGGGGGACTAATCTTTATCCCGGTCGGGAGACCCAGTACTTC.

The CDR3 loop reads CASRGLAGARDTQYF. CDR3 in DNA: TGTGCCAGCAGGGGACTAGCGGGGGCCAGAGATACGCAGTATTTT. J is TRBJ2-3 and V is TRBV6-5, with 14 bases aligning to TRBD2. The CDR3 runs 15 residues. Germline V gene lookup returns CDR1 MNHEY and CDR2 SVGAGI. Unmatched junction bases numbered 4, after V lost 6 bases and J lost 5 bases.

The chain couples TRBV28 to TRBJ1-2, with D tentatively TRBD1 (6 bases). Germline CDR1 MDHEN, CDR2 SYDVKM. The germline V and J ends were trimmed by 1 base and 7 bases, with 16 bases remaining between them. This CDR3 has 15 residues. The CDR3 loop reads CASSLFGDKARGYTF. CDR3 bases: TGTGCCAGCAGTTTATTTGGGGACAAGGCTCGTGGCTACACCTTC.

The J gene is TRBJ1-2, the V gene TRBV2; 8 bases line up with TRBD1. The length of the CDR3 is 13 residues. CDR1 is SNHLY and CDR2 is FYNNEI in the germline V gene. V lost 4 bases to trimming and J lost 7 bases; unmatched junction nucleotides: 5. The CDR3 DNA reads TGTGCCAGCAGTGTAACAGGGGGTGGTGGCTACACCTTC. It codes for CASSVTGGGGYTF.

This clone counts as medium-sized. The chain links TRBV3-1 (or the pseudogene TRBV3-2) to TRBJ1-3; D ambiguous. V was shortened by 4 bases and J by 0 bases, with 7 bases between the two germline ends. Germline CDR1 is LGHDT and CDR2 is YNNKEL (reference sequence). The CDR3 covers 14 residues. The CDR3 DNA sequence: TGTGCCAGCAGCCCGCGAGACTCTGGAAACACCATATATTTT. Residues: CASSPRDSGNTIYF.

Only a few counts were recorded for this clone. The chain has TRBV20-1 and TRBJ1-1; tentatively, D is TRBD1 (5 bases). This CDR3 contains 15 residues. V lost 6 bases to trimming and J lost 5 bases, with 22 bases between them. The germline gives CDR1 DFQATT, CDR2 SNEGSKA (reference sequence). The CDR3 bases are TGCAGTGCCAGTGGAGCGGGGCAGCCGAGGACTGAAGCTTTCTTT. It yields the protein CSASGAGQPRTEAFF.

This rearrangement joins TRBV7-9 to TRBJ1-1, with D possibly TRBD1 on 5 matching bases. The germline V gene encodes CDR1 SEHNR and CDR2 FQNEAQ (reference sequence). Trimming pared 5 bases from V and 7 bases from J, leaving 14 bases between. CDR3 length: 13 residues. DNA of the CDR3: TGTGCCAGCAGCCCCTCAGGGTTTGGTGAAGCTTTCTTT. Protein: CASSPSGFGEAFF.